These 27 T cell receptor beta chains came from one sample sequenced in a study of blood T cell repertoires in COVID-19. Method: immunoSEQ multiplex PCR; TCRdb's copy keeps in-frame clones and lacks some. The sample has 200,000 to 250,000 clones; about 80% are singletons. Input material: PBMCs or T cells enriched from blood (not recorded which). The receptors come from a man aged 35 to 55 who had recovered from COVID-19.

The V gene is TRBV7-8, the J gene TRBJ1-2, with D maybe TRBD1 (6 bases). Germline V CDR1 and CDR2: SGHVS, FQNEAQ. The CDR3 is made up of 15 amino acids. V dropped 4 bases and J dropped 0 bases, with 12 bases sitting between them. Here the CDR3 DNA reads TGTGCCAGCAGCTACCGGGACACCACTAACTATGGCTACACCTTC. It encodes CASSYRDTTNYGYTF.

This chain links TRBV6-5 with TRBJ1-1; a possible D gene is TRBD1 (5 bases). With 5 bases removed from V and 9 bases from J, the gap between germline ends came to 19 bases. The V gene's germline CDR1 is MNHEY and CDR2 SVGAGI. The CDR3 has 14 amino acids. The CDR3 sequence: CASSRPPGGTQAFF. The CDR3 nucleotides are TGTGCCAGCAGTCGACCCCCGGGGGGGACCCAAGCTTTCTTT.

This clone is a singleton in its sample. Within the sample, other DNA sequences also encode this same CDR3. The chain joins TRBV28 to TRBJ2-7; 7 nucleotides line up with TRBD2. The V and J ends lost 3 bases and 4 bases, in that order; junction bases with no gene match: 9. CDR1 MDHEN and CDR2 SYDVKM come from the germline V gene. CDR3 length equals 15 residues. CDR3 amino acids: CASSLGGRGGYEQYF. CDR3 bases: TGTGCCAGCAGTTTGGGGGGGAGGGGTGGTTACGAGCAGTACTTC.

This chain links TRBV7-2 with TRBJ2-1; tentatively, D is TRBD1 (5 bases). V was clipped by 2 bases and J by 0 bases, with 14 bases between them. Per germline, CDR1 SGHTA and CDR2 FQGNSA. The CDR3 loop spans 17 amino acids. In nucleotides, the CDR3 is TGTGCCAGCAGCTTAAGGTGGCAGGGCAGCTCCTACAATGAGCAGTTCTTC. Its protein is CASSLRWQGSSYNEQFF.

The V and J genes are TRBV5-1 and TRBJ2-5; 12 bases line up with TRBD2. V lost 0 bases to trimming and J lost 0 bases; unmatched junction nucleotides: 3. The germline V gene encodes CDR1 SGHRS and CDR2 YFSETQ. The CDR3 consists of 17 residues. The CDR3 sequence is CASSLATSGGYQETQYF. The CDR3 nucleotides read TGCGCCAGCAGCTTGGCGACTAGCGGGGGTTACCAAGAGACCCAGTACTTC.

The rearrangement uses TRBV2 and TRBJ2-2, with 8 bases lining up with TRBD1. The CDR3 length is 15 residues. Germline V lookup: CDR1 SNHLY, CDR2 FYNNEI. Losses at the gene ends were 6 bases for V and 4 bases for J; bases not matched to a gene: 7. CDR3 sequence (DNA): TGTGCCAGCAGAGAGACAGGGGCCCGCACCGGGGAGCTGTTTTTT. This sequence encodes CASRETGARTGELFF.

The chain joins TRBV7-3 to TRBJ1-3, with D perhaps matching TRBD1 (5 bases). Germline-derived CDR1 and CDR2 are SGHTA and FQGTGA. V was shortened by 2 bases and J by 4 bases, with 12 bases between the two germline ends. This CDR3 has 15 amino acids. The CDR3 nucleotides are TGTGCCAGCAGCTTAGAAGGGGCGAGCGGAAACACCATATATTTT. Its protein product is CASSLEGASGNTIYF.

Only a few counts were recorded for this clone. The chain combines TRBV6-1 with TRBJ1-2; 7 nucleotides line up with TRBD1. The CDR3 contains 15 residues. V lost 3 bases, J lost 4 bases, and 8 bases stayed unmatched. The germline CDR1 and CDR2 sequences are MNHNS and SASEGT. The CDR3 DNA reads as TGTGCCAGCAGTGATTGGACAGGCCCCCTCTATGGCTACACCTTC. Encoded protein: CASSDWTGPLYGYTF.

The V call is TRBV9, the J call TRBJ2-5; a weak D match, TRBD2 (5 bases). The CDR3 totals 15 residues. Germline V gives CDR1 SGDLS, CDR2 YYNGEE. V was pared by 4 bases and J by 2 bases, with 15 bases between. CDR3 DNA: TGTGCCAGCAGCCCAGCGGTCAGAACGCAAGAGACCCAGTACTTC. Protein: CASSPAVRTQETQYF.

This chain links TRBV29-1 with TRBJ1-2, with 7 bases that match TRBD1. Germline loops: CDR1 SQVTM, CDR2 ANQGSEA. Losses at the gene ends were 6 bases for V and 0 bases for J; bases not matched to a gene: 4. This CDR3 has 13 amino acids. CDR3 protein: CSVRDSSNYGYTF. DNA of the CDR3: TGCAGCGTCCGGGACAGCTCTAACTATGGCTACACCTTC.

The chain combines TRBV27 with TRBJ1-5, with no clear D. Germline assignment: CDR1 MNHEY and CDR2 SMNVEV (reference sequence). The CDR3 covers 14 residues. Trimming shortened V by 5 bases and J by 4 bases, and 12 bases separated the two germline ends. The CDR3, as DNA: TGTGCCAGCAGTCTACAGATCGGTAATCAGCCCCAGCATTTT. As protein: CASSLQIGNQPQHF.

This chain's CDR3 is CASSLWGTASYEQYF. The DNA for the CDR3 is TGCGCCAGCAGCTTGTGGGGGACAGCCTCCTACGAGCAGTACTTC. This sequence joins TRBV5-1 and TRBJ2-7; TRBD1 agrees at 7 bases. The CDR3 is 15 residues long. Looked up from germline, CDR1 is SGHRS and CDR2 is YFSETQ. The ends lost 1 base at V and 0 bases at J; junction bases unmatched: 4.

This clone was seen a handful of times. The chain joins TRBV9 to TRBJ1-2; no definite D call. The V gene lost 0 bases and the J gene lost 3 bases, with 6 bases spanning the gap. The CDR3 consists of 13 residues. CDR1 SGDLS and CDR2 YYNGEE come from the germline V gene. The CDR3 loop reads CASSVGQYYGYTF. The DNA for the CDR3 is TGTGCCAGCAGCGTAGGGCAGTACTATGGCTACACCTTC.

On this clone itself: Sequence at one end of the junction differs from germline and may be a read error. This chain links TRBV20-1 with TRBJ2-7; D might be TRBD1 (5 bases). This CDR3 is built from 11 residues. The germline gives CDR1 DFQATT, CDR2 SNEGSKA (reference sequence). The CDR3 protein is CSAHQGFEQCF. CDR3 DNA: TGCAGTGCCCATCAGGGTTTCGAGCAGTGCTTC.

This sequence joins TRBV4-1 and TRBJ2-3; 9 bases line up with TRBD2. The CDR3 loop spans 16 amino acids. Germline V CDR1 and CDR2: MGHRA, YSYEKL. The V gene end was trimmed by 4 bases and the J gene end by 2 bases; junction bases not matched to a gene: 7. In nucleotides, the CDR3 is TGCGCCAGCAGCCCGGAAATAGCGGGGGCCACAGATACGCAGTATTTT. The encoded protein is CASSPEIAGATDTQYF.

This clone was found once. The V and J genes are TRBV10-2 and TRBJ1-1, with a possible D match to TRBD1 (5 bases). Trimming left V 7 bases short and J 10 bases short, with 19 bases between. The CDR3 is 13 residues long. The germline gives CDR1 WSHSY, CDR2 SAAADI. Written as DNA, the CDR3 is TGCGCCAGCACCCCCCCCCAGGGTTTGTTAGCTTTCTTT. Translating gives CASTPPQGLLAFF.

This CDR3 reads CASSMLTGGSGANVLTF. Here the CDR3 DNA reads TGTGCCAGTAGTATGTTGACAGGGGGCTCTGGGGCCAACGTCCTGACTTTC. The J gene is TRBJ2-6, the V gene TRBV19; TRBD1 agrees at 9 bases. This CDR3 has 17 residues. The V segment lost 3 bases and the J segment 0 bases; nucleotides outside the gene matches: 3. The germline V gene has CDR1 LNHDA and CDR2 SQIVND (reference sequence).

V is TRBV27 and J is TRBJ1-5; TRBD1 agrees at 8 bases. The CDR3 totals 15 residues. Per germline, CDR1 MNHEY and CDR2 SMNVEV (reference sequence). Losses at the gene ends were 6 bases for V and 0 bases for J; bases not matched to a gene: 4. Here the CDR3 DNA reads TGTGCCAGCAGACCCCAGGGGGCTAGCAATCAGCCCCAGCATTTT. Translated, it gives CASRPQGASNQPQHF.

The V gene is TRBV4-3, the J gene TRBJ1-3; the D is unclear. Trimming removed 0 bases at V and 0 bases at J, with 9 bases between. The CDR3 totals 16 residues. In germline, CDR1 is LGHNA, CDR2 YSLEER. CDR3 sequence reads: CASSQDHTSSGNTIYF. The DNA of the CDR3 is TGCGCCAGCAGCCAAGATCACACCAGCTCTGGAAACACCATATATTTT.

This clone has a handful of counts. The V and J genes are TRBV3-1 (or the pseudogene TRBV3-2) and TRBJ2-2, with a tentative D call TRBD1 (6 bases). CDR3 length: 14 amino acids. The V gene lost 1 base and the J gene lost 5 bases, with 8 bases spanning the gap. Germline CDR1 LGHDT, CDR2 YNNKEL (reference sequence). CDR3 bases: TGTGCCAGCAGCCAAGTAAGGGGGACCGGGGAGCTGTTTTTT. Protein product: CASSQVRGTGELFF.

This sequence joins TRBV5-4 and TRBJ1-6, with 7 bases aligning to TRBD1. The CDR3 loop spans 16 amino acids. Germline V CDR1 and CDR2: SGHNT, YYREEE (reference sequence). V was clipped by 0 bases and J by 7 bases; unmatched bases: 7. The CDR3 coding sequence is TGTGCCAGCAGCTTGGCCAAACAGGGGTTAAATTCACCCCTCCACTTT. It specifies CASSLAKQGLNSPLHF.

Here the CDR3 DNA reads TGTGCCAGCAGCGTAGGGCAGGGGCATTCACCCCTCCACTTT. Protein sequence: CASSVGQGHSPLHF. The chain combines TRBV9 with TRBJ1-6, with D possibly being TRBD1 (6 bases). There are 14 residues in the CDR3. V lost 0 bases and J lost 8, with 9 bases in between. Germline-derived CDR1 and CDR2 are SGDLS and YYNGEE.

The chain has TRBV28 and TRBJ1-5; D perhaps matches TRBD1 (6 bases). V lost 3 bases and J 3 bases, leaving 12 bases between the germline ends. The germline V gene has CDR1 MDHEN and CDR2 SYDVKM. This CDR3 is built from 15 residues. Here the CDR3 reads CASSLLNRANQPQHF. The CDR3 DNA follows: TGTGCCAGCAGTTTGCTAAACAGGGCCAATCAGCCCCAGCATTTT.

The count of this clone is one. CDR3 DNA sequence: TGTGCCACTCGGGACAGGAGCTCCTACGAGCAGTACTTC. Its protein is CATRDRSSYEQYF. V and J are TRBV19 and TRBJ2-7; 8 bases align to TRBD1. The CDR3 is 13 residues long. The V and J ends lost 10 bases and 0 bases, in that order; junction bases with no gene match: 5. Germline V gives CDR1 LNHDA, CDR2 SQIVND (reference sequence).

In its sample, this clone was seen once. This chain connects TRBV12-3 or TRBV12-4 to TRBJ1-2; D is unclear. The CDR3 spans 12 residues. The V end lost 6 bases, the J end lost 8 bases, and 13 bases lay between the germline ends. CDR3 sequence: CASSDSSMGYTF. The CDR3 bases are TGTGCCAGCAGCGACTCATCTATGGGCTACACCTTC.

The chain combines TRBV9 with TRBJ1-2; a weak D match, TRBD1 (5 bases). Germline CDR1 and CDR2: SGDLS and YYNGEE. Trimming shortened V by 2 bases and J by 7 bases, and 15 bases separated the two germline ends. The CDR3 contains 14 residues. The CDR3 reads CASSVLGGVGGYTF. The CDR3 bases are TGTGCCAGCAGCGTCCTGGGGGGGGTCGGTGGCTACACCTTC.

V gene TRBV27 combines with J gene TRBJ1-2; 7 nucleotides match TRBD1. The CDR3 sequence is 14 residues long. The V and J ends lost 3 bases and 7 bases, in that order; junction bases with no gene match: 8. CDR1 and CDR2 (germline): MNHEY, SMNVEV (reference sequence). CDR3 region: CASSFGTGVGGYTF. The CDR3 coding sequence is TGTGCCAGCAGTTTCGGTACAGGGGTTGGTGGCTACACCTTC.